This T cell receptor beta chain was identified during a study of T cell repertoires in cytomegalovirus infection. About the research overall: Signatures in public TCR beta sequences pointed to both CMV infection and matching HLA type. General study points: The study found HLA-C-restricted CMV-specific TCR beta clonotypes dominating the ex vivo response.

For this clonotype: Its specificity is not known.

The CDR3 runs to 15 residues. V was clipped by 1 base and J by 2 bases, with 7 bases between them. CDR1 and CDR2 from the germline V gene are SGHRS and YFSETQ. TCRdb itself ran the reads through MiXCR, one entry per CDR3 protein. The table has 100,000 to 150,000 distinct CDR3 sequences, approximately 30% seen once. Sequences were derived from CD8+ T cells from cultured PBMCs, sampled from culture after CMV antigen stimulation. The TCR comes from a human donor in good health (CMV status not recorded). Some clones in this sample may be carry-over from other donors' samples. This chain uses TRBV5-1 with TRBJ2-6; possibly TRBD1 for D (5 bases). DNA of the CDR3: TGCGCCAGCAGCTTGACAGGAACTGGGGCCAACGTCCTGACTTTC. This encodes CASSLTGTGANVLTF.